Each of the 32 T cell receptor beta chains below was sequenced from the same sample in a study of regulatory T cells in long-lasting Graves disease. Time point reported: newly diagnosed GD, antithyroid drugs for less than 3 months. PBMCs provided the RNA from which the TCR library was made. Combining iRepertoire HTBI primers with Arm-PCR of CDR3 regions, the authors built TCR beta libraries. TCRdb called the multiplex PCR reads again in MiXCR, with one record for every CDR3 protein. Of roughly 410,000 distinct CDR3 sequences listed, approximately 15% are singletons. The same data also went into a second study, on T cells in Graves' hyperthyroidism and ophthalmopathy.

The source was peripheral blood mononuclear cells (PBMCs), collected at new diagnosis, from a patient treated with antithyroid drugs. These receptors all come from a woman aged 40 to 50 with Graves disease.

This clonotype was found many times. The V gene is TRBV12-3 or TRBV12-4, the J gene TRBJ2-3, with D maybe TRBD1 (6 bases). The CDR3 spans 14 residues. The V end was cut by 3 bases, the J end by 3 bases, with 10 bases between. The CDR3 protein is CASSFDRRTDTQYF. CDR3 nucleotides: TGTGCCAGCAGTTTCGACAGGCGGACAGATACGCAGTATTTT.

The genes are TRBV6-5 and TRBJ2-7; D possibly corresponds to TRBD2 (6 bases). The CDR3 loop spans 14 amino acids. V was clipped by 2 bases and J by 4 bases, with 12 bases between them. Germline V gene sequence: CDR1 MNHEY, CDR2 SVGAGI. The CDR3 protein is CASSYGFSGYEQYF. The CDR3 region has the DNA TGTGCCAGCAGTTACGGTTTTAGCGGATACGAGCAGTACTTC.

The CDR3 spells CASSLWTGTGGETQYF. The CDR3 region has the DNA TGTGCCAGCAGTTTATGGACCGGGACAGGGGGAGAGACCCAGTACTTC. The chain carries TRBV28 and TRBJ2-1, with 11 bases aligning to TRBD1. The J call may be mistaken, given a closer DNA end match to TRBJ2-5. Germline values: CDR1 MDHEN, CDR2 SYDVKM. This CDR3 has 16 amino acids.

This clonotype was detected only a few times. The CDR3 nucleotides are TGCGCCAGCAGCCAAGGGTACGGCATCGAACGGGACAGCGAGCAGTTCTTC. Its translation: CASSQGYGIERDSEQFF. The chain is built from TRBV4-1 and TRBJ2-1; TRBD1 matches 7 bases. The CDR3 spans 17 residues. J was trimmed by 10 bases and V by 1 base; bases with no gene match: 16. The germline V gene has CDR1 MGHRA and CDR2 YSYEKL.

The rearrangement uses TRBV6-1 and TRBJ1-6; TRBD1 is a possible D gene (5 bases). Germline CDR1 and CDR2: MNHNS and SASEGT. Trimming stripped 8 bases from V and 8 bases from J, with 22 bases between. This CDR3 is 16 amino acids long. The CDR3, as DNA: TGTGCCAGCTGGCCTTTGGGTTCGGGGGAATATTCACCCCTCCACTTT. It translates to CASWPLGSGEYSPLHF.

In its sample, this clonotype was seen many times. The chain links TRBV11-3 to TRBJ1-1; 7 bases are shared with TRBD1. CDR3 length: 18 residues. Looked up from germline, CDR1 is SGHNT and CDR2 is YENEEA. With V trimmed by 4 bases and J by 3 bases, 17 bases remained unmatched. CDR3 region: CASSSVGLWDRGDTEAFF. The DNA of the CDR3 is TGTGCCAGCAGCTCCGTTGGGCTTTGGGACAGAGGGGACACTGAAGCTTTCTTT.

Many counts were recorded for this clonotype. This chain uses TRBV6-2 or TRBV6-3 with TRBJ2-5, with TRBD1 matching 7 bases. V lost 5 bases, J lost 0 bases, and 6 bases stayed unmatched. Looked up from germline, CDR1 is MNHEY and CDR2 is SVGEGT. The CDR3 length is 15 residues. The CDR3 is CASSQIQGYQETQYF. CDR3 DNA sequence: TGTGCCAGCAGTCAAATACAGGGGTACCAAGAGACCCAGTACTTC.

This clonotype was seen at least ten times. The V call is TRBV28, the J call TRBJ2-7; D is undetermined. Deletions cut 5 bases from V and 2 bases from J, with 13 bases between. Germline CDR1 is MDHEN and CDR2 is SYDVKM. The CDR3 extends over 14 amino acids. The CDR3 is CASSATMKTYEQYF. The CDR3 DNA sequence: TGTGCCAGCAGTGCTACAATGAAAACCTACGAGCAGTACTTC.

This clonotype was counted at least ten times. V and J are TRBV20-1 and TRBJ2-7; TRBD2 might be the D (6 bases). Germline CDR1 and CDR2: DFQATT and SNEGSKA (reference sequence). The V end was cut by 0 bases, the J end by 2 bases, with 17 bases between. CDR3 length: 16 residues. The DNA of the CDR3 is TGCAGTGCTAGAGATCTCCGGGCTAGCGTCCCCTACGAGCAGTACTTC. Translation gives CSARDLRASVPYEQYF.

Concerning this clonotype: Given a far larger clone just one base away, this is likely a sequencing read error. The CDR3 sequence: CASSLGAWNEQHF. The CDR3 DNA sequence: TGTGCCAGCAGTTTAGGGGCTTGGAACGAGCAGCACTTC. The chain couples TRBV11-2 to TRBJ2-7, with a weak D call TRBD1 (5 bases). The germline CDR1 and CDR2 sequences are SGHAT and FQNNGV. This CDR3 has 13 amino acids. The variable domain in full, with the rest retrieved from reference TRBV11-2 and TRBJ2-7, is EAGVAQSPRYKIIEKRQSVAFWCNPISGHATLYWYQQILGQGPKLLIQFQNNGVVDDSQLPKDRFSAERLKGVDSTLKIQPAKLEDSAVYLCASSLGAWNEQHFGPGTRLTVT.

This clonotype was seen ten or more times. The chain has TRBV12-3 or TRBV12-4 and TRBJ1-4; TRBD1 matches 9 bases. J gave up 9 bases and V 4 bases, and 3 bases lay outside the gene matches. The CDR3 sequence is 13 residues long. The CDR3 nucleotides are TGTGCCAGCAGTTCGGGACAGGGACAAAAACTGTTTTTT. This codes for CASSSGQGQKLFF.

The genes are TRBV9 and TRBJ2-3, with 7 bases that match TRBD2. Germline CDR1 reads SGDLS; CDR2 reads YYNGEE. The J segment lost 0 bases and the V segment lost 4 bases, leaving 11 bases of the junction unmatched. The CDR3 has 17 amino acids. CDR3 sequence: CASSTKASGPSTDTQYF. For the CDR3, the DNA is TGTGCCAGCAGCACAAAGGCTAGCGGCCCTAGCACAGATACGCAGTATTTT.

The chain carries TRBV27 and TRBJ2-7; D is uncertain. Germline V gene sequence: CDR1 MNHEY, CDR2 SMNVEV (reference sequence). CDR3 length: 14 amino acids. Trimming removed 3 bases from V and 0 bases from J, with 9 bases in between. The DNA of the CDR3 is TGTGCCAGCAGTTTCGATCTCTACTCCTACGAGCAGTACTTC. Its protein is CASSFDLYSYEQYF.

In regard to this clonotype: This likely stems from a read error, as it lies one base from a far larger clone. Here the CDR3 DNA reads TGTGCCAGCAGCTCCCATGACAGCGACCAAGAGACCCAGTACTTC. It translates to CASSSHDSDQETQYF. The J gene is TRBJ2-5, the V gene TRBV7-3; D is perhaps TRBD1 (5 bases). Trimming took 4 bases from V and 0 from J, leaving 12 bases between them. Per germline, CDR1 SGHTA and CDR2 FQGTGA. The CDR3 sequence is 15 residues long. Using reference TRBV7-3 and TRBJ2-5 for the parts outside the CDR3, the full variable domain is GAGVSQTPSNKVTEKGKYVELRCDPISGHTALYWYRQSLGQGPEFLIYFQGTGAADDSGLPNDRFFAVRPEGSVSTLKIQRTERGDSAVYLCASSSHDSDQETQYFGPGTRLLVL.

The chain couples TRBV4-1 to TRBJ2-1, with 8 nucleotides matching TRBD2. The V gene's germline CDR1 is MGHRA and CDR2 YSYEKL. Unmatched junction bases numbered 11, after V lost 5 bases and J lost 5 bases. This CDR3 has 16 residues. The CDR3 nucleotides are TGCGCCAGCAGCTTCCACCCGACGGGAGGGAACAATGAGCAGTTCTTC. Its translation is CASSFHPTGGNNEQFF.

Ten or more counts support this clonotype. This sequence joins TRBV7-2 and TRBJ2-1; 12 bases line up with TRBD2. The CDR3 extends over 15 amino acids. Germline trimming cut 3 bases from V and 9 bases from J; bases unmatched to any gene: 6. Looked up from germline, CDR1 is SGHTA and CDR2 is FQGNSA. The CDR3 sequence: CASSLTSGGITEQFF. For the CDR3, the DNA is TGTGCCAGCAGCTTGACTAGCGGGGGAATCACTGAGCAGTTCTTC.

This clonotype was counted ten times or more. The rearrangement joins TRBV2 to TRBJ2-5, with D perhaps TRBD1 or TRBD2 (6 bases each). The CDR3 is 13 amino acids. Trimming pared 3 bases from V and 5 bases from J, leaving 10 bases between. Germline V gene sequence: CDR1 SNHLY, CDR2 FYNNEI. For the CDR3, the DNA is TGTGCCAGCAGTGAGGGGGGCCGGGAGACCCAGTACTTC. Translation: CASSEGGRETQYF.

In this sample, this clonotype turned up a few times. V and J are TRBV11-3 and TRBJ2-2; 10 bases map to TRBD1. V lost 2 bases, J lost 6 bases, and 3 bases stayed unmatched. The germline gives CDR1 SGHNT, CDR2 YENEEA. CDR3 length: 15 amino acids. The CDR3 nucleotides read TGTGCCAGCAGCTTACCCGACAGGGGGCCCGGGGAGCTGTTTTTT. Its translation: CASSLPDRGPGELFF.

The chain combines TRBV5-1 with TRBJ2-2, with 12 bases aligning to TRBD1. This CDR3 comprises 15 residues. Germline V CDR1 and CDR2: SGHRS, YFSETQ. The V gene end was trimmed by 7 bases and the J gene end by 7 bases; junction bases not matched to a gene: 8. The CDR3 nucleotides are TGCGCCAGCTTCCCAGGGACAGGGGGCGTCGGGGAGCTGTTTTTT. Amino acids: CASFPGTGGVGELFF.

V gene TRBV11-1 combines with J gene TRBJ2-1; tentatively, D is TRBD1 (5 bases). The CDR3 totals 16 residues. The V end lost 2 bases, the J end lost 5 bases, and 16 bases lay between the germline ends. Germline V gene sequence: CDR1 SGHAT, CDR2 FQDESV (reference sequence). Written as DNA, the CDR3 is TGTGCCAGCAGCTTAACACGTCACTTGACAGACAATGAGCAGTTCTTC. It specifies CASSLTRHLTDNEQFF.

This clonotype occurred many times. The J gene is TRBJ2-1, the V gene TRBV29-1; 11 positions match TRBD2. V gave up 7 bases and J gave up 8 bases; unmatched junction bases: 10. Germline loops: CDR1 SQVTM, CDR2 ANQGSEA. CDR3 size: 14 residues. The CDR3 DNA reads as TGCAGCGCCCTTAGGACTAGCGGGTTCCATGAGCAGTTCTTC. Its protein product is CSALRTSGFHEQFF.

The chain links TRBV3-1 to TRBJ2-7; 11 bases match TRBD2. The trim removed 0 bases at V and 3 bases at J, leaving 4 bases unmatched. The CDR3 runs to 16 residues. Germline CDR1 is LGHDT and CDR2 is YNNKEL (reference sequence). The CDR3 nucleotides are TGTGCCAGCAGCCAAGATATCGGGACTAGCGGCTACGAGCAGTACTTC. It encodes CASSQDIGTSGYEQYF.

The table lists this clonotype with many counts. The chain carries TRBV30 and TRBJ2-1, with 7 bases matching TRBD1. The CDR3 has 14 residues. With V trimmed by 3 bases and J by 3 bases, 5 bases remained unmatched. Germline CDR1 GTSNPN, CDR2 SVGIG (reference sequence). The CDR3: CAWRPTGDYNEQFF. CDR3 sequence (DNA): TGTGCCTGGAGACCTACAGGGGACTACAATGAGCAGTTCTTC.

CDR3 DNA sequence: TGCGCCAGCAGTGTGGGATTGGGGACTGGCACAGATACGCAGTATTTT. Translated, it gives CASSVGLGTGTDTQYF. The rearrangement joins TRBV10-2 to TRBJ2-3; D is possibly TRBD2 (6 bases). Trimming cost V 4 bases and J 1 base, with 15 bases left between them. This CDR3 spans 16 amino acids. In germline, CDR1 is WSHSY, CDR2 SAAADI.

Only a few counts were recorded for this clonotype. The chain links TRBV12-3 or TRBV12-4 to TRBJ1-2; D is ambiguous. The CDR3 is 17 amino acids. Trimming removed 6 bases from V and 0 bases from J, with 20 bases in between. This CDR3 reads CASRMSPNEGTNYGYTF. For the CDR3, the DNA is TGTGCCAGCAGAATGTCCCCGAATGAAGGGACTAACTATGGCTACACCTTC.

This clonotype showed up many times. The genes are TRBV7-6 and TRBJ2-7, with 9 nucleotides matching TRBD1. CDR3 length: 16 residues. V trimming: 2 bases; J trimming: 5 bases; junction bases outside the gene matches: 10. Germline CDR1 reads SGHVS; CDR2 reads FNYEAQ. Here the CDR3 reads CASSLSATGGYHEQYF. As DNA, the CDR3 is TGTGCCAGCAGCTTATCAGCGACAGGGGGTTACCACGAGCAGTACTTC.

Concerning this clonotype: A much larger clone sits a single nucleotide away, making a read error possible. CDR3 bases: TGTGCCAGCAGCTTACGGGGTGGTTCCTCTGGGGCCATCGTCCTGACTTTC. This sequence encodes CASSLRGGSSGAIVLTF. The J gene is TRBJ2-6, the V gene TRBV7-3, with D perhaps TRBD1 or TRBD2 (5 bases each). CDR3 length: 17 residues. Germline lookup yields CDR1 SGHTA and CDR2 FQGTGA.

This clonotype was counted ten times or more. This rearrangement joins TRBV2 to TRBJ2-7; D uncertain. This CDR3 has 12 amino acids. V lost 6 bases and J lost 7, with 13 bases in between. From germline, CDR1 is SNHLY and CDR2 FYNNEI. The CDR3: CASRDDVGEQYF. The CDR3 coding sequence is TGTGCCAGCAGAGACGACGTAGGTGAGCAGTACTTC.

The table lists this clonotype with many counts. The CDR3 loop is CASSLQAGVGEETQYF. The CDR3 DNA reads TGTGCCAGCAGCCTACAAGCGGGAGTGGGAGAAGAGACCCAGTACTTC. The chain employs TRBV3-1 and TRBJ2-5, with TRBD2 identical over 8 bases. The CDR3 contains 16 residues. Germline V CDR1 and CDR2: LGHDT, YNNKEL (reference sequence). The ends lost 4 bases at V and 3 bases at J; junction bases unmatched: 10.

The table lists this clonotype with a few counts. The J gene is TRBJ1-4, the V gene TRBV6-1; no reliable D call. The V and J ends lost 8 bases and 3 bases respectively, with 13 bases between them. This CDR3 has 14 amino acids. Germline CDR1 is MNHNS and CDR2 is SASEGT. The CDR3 nucleotides are TGTGCCAGCTCCCTCCGGATTTCTAATGAAAAACTGTTTTTT. This translates into CASSLRISNEKLFF.

About this clonotype itself: A much larger clone differs from this one at a single base, so this may be a read error. Given the absence of the conserved phenylalanine or tryptophan at the CDR3 end, a read error is likely. V and J are TRBV12-3 or TRBV12-4 and TRBJ1-6, with D hard to call. With 4 bases removed from V and 8 bases from J, the gap between germline ends came to 6 bases. The CDR3 spans 12 residues. The DNA of the CDR3 is TGTGCCAGCAGTTCACGCTATTCACCCCTCCACCTT. Translation: CASSSRYSPLHL.

This clonotype was observed many times. The chain has TRBV2 and TRBJ2-7; 12 bases match TRBD2. The CDR3 has 14 residues. CDR1 SNHLY and CDR2 FYNNEI come from the germline V gene. Trimming removed 8 bases from V and 7 bases from J; junction bases left unmatched: 9. CDR3 amino acids: CASFWTSGINEQYF. As DNA, the CDR3 is TGTGCCAGCTTCTGGACTAGCGGGATCAATGAGCAGTACTTC.